One and the same sample provided the 9 T cell receptor beta chains below, sequenced in a study of T-cell reconstitution after alpha-beta-depleted transplantation in children. The library targeted TCRbeta and was prepared with unique molecular identifiers. MiXCR was run by TCRdb on the PCR reads, yielding one entry per CDR3 protein. Of fewer than 700,000 distinct CDR3 sequences listed, 10% to 15% are singletons. This specimen was PBMCs, mostly from graft donor cells, taken 360 days after TCRalphabeta/CD19-depleted stem cell transplant. These receptor sequences come from a male patient younger than 18 who had a stem cell transplant for acute myeloid leukemia, so the T cells may come from the graft donor.

The V call is TRBV15, the J call TRBJ2-7; 7 nucleotides agree with TRBD1. Germline CDR1 is LNHNV and CDR2 is YYDKDF (reference sequence). This CDR3 is built from 14 residues. Trimming at V came to 2 bases and at J to 2 bases, leaving 3 bases not matched to a gene. As DNA, the CDR3 is TGTGCCACCAGCAGACCCGGGACAGCCTACGAGCAGTACTTC. It is translated as CATSRPGTAYEQYF.

The genes are TRBV11-2 and TRBJ2-5, with 8 bases that match TRBD2. The V gene's germline CDR1 is SGHAT and CDR2 FQNNGV. This CDR3 comprises 15 residues. The V and J ends lost 4 bases and 5 bases, in that order; junction bases with no gene match: 9. The CDR3 loop is CASSYIGTSRETQYF. Here the CDR3 DNA reads TGTGCCAGCAGCTATATAGGGACTAGTCGGGAGACCCAGTACTTC.

This rearrangement joins TRBV28 to TRBJ2-3; 7 nucleotides agree with TRBD1. Germline V CDR1 and CDR2: MDHEN, SYDVKM. The junction had 7 bases not matched to a gene; V was cut back by 5 bases and J by 5 bases. CDR3 length: 14 amino acids. For the CDR3, the DNA is TGTGCCAGCAGTCCTGAGGGACAGAGAGATACGCAGTATTTT. Protein product: CASSPEGQRDTQYF.

This clonotype was seen more than once but under ten times. CDR3 in amino acids: CASSSRGGTEAFF. CDR3 sequence (DNA): TGTGCCAGCAGCTCCAGGGGAGGGACTGAAGCTTTCTTT. The V gene is TRBV7-3, the J gene TRBJ1-1, with TRBD1 as a possible D gene (6 bases). Germline loops: CDR1 SGHTA, CDR2 FQGTGA. The CDR3 totals 13 residues. The V and J ends lost 4 bases and 5 bases respectively, with 11 bases between them.

The chain is built from TRBV6-6 and TRBJ2-5; no clear D gene. The CDR3 has 12 amino acids. Trimming stripped 2 bases from V and 4 bases from J, with 5 bases between. Per the germline V gene, CDR1 is MNHNY and CDR2 is SVGAGI (reference sequence). The CDR3 nucleotides read TGTGCCAGCAGTTACCTAATAGAGACCCAGTACTTC. It specifies CASSYLIETQYF.

The chain joins TRBV27 to TRBJ1-2; possibly TRBD1 for D (5 bases). Trimming shortened V by 5 bases and J by 4 bases, and 14 bases separated the two germline ends. Per germline, CDR1 MNHEY and CDR2 SMNVEV (reference sequence). CDR3 size: 14 residues. As DNA, the CDR3 is TGTGCCAGCAGTCCCTATAGACAGCTCTATGGCTACACCTTC. Its translation is CASSPYRQLYGYTF.

In its sample, this clonotype was seen a few times. The V and J genes are TRBV28 and TRBJ1-4; tentative D call: TRBD1 (6 bases). This CDR3 spans 15 amino acids. V lost 4 bases and J 2 bases, leaving 11 bases between the germline ends. Germline V gene data show CDR1 as MDHEN and CDR2 as SYDVKM. CDR3: CASSSGGYTNEKLFF. The CDR3 region has the DNA TGTGCCAGCAGTTCCGGGGGCTACACTAATGAAAAACTGTTTTTT.

The rearrangement joins TRBV27 to TRBJ2-5; D uncertain. Trimming shortened V by 4 bases and J by 0 bases, and 12 bases separated the two germline ends. Germline V gives CDR1 MNHEY, CDR2 SMNVEV (reference sequence). The CDR3 runs to 15 residues. CDR3 coding DNA: TGTGCCAGCAGTTCCGGCCTGGGTTACCAAGAGACCCAGTACTTC. It translates to CASSSGLGYQETQYF.

CDR3 protein: CASASTSGSSYNEQFF. The DNA of the CDR3 is TGTGCCAGCGCCTCGACTAGCGGGAGCTCCTACAATGAGCAGTTCTTC. This rearrangement joins TRBV7-3 to TRBJ2-1; 12 bases line up with TRBD2. The CDR3 runs to 16 residues. From germline, CDR1 is SGHTA and CDR2 FQGTGA. V trimming: 8 bases; J trimming: 0 bases; junction bases outside the gene matches: 5. Drawing the rest from reference TRBV7-3 and TRBJ2-1, the complete variable domain is GAGVSQTPSNKVTEKGKYVELRCDPISGHTALYWYRQSLGQGPEFLIYFQGTGAADDSGLPNDRFFAVRPEGSVSTLKIQRTERGDSAVYLCASASTSGSSYNEQFFGPGTRLTVL.